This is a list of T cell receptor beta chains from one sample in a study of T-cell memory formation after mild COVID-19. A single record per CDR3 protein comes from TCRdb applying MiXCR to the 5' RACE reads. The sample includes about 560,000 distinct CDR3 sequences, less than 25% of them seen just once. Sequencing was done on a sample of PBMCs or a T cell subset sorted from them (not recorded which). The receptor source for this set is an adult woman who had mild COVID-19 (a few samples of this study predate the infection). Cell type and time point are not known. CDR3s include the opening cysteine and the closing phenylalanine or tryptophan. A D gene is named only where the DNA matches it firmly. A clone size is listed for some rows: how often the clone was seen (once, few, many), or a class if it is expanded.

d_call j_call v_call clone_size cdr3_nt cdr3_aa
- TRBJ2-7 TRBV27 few TGTGCCAGCAACCCTGGGCAGGGCTCCTACGAGCAGTACTTC CASNPGQGSYEQYF
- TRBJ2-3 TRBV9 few TGTGCCAGCAGCGTAGACCCAACGGTGGATACGCAGTATTTT CASSVDPTVDTQYF
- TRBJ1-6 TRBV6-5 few TGTGCCAGCACCCTGGGAGACAGGATCAATTCACCCCTCCACTTT CASTLGDRINSPLHF
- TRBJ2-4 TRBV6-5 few TGTGCCAGCAGACCACTTCTACTAGCCAAAAACATTCAGTACTTC CASRPLLLAKNIQYF
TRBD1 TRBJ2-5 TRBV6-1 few TGTGCCAGCAGACAACGGACAGGGGCTCCAGGAGAGACCCAGTACTTC CASRQRTGAPGETQYF
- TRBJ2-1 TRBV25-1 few TGTGCCAGCAGTGAAGCGACTCCCCCCAATGAGCAGTTCTTC CASSEATPPNEQFF
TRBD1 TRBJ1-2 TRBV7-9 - TGTGCCAGCAGCCCGTTGACAGGGGGCGAGGGCTACACCTTC CASSPLTGGEGYTF
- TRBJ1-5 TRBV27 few TGTGCCAGCAGCTGGAGTGGGGCTAGCAATCAGCCCCAGCATTTT CASSWSGASNQPQHF
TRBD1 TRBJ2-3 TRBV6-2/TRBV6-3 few TGTGCCAGCCGGACCGCAGGGGGTAAGCCCACAGATACGCAGTATTTT CASRTAGGKPTDTQYF
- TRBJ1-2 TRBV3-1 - TGTGCCAGCGAGGGAGCTAACTATGGCTACACCTTC CASEGANYGYTF
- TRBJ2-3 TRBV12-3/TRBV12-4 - TGTGCCAGCAGCGGGCCGCAGGTCGCAGATACGCAGTATTTT CASSGPQVADTQYF
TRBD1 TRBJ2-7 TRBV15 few TGTGCCACCAGCAGACGAAGGGACAGGCCCGACGAGCAGTACTTC CATSRRRDRPDEQYF
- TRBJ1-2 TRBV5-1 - TGCGCCAGCAGCGCGCACGGGACGGGCTCGCCCCGCGGCTACACCTTC CASSAHGTGSPRGYTF
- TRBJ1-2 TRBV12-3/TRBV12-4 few TGTGCCAGCAGGGCACCGGGATATCCAAACTATGGCTACACCTTC CASRAPGYPNYGYTF
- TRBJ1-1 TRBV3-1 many TGCGCCAGCAGTACAGGGTCGAACACTGAAGCTTTCTTT CASSTGSNTEAFF
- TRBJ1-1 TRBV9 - TGTGCCAGCAGCGCGCGGGGGGTGGCTGAAGCTTTCTTT CASSARGVAEAFF
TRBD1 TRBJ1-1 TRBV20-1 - TGCAGTGCTTTTACCGGGACAGGGTATGTCACTGAAGCTTTCTTT CSAFTGTGYVTEAFF
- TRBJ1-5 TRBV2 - TGTGCCAGCAGAGACCAGGCGGGGTGGAATCAGCCCCAGCATTTT CASRDQAGWNQPQHF
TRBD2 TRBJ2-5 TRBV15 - TGTGCCACCGGGGTCGATCGAGCGGGAGGGCTGGAGACCCAGTACTTC CATGVDRAGGLETQYF
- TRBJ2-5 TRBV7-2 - TGTGCCAGCAGGTTCACAGAGACCCAGTACTTC CASRFTETQYF
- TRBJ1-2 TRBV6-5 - TGTGCCAGCAGTTACCCAGGGTTCGGCTACACCTTC CASSYPGFGYTF
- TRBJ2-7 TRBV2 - TGTGCCAGCAGTGAAGAAACCAACCGTTACGAGCAGTACTTC CASSEETNRYEQYF
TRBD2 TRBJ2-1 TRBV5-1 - TGCGCCAGCAGCTTTAGCGGGGGCTATTCCTACAATGAGCAGTTCTTC CASSFSGGYSYNEQFF
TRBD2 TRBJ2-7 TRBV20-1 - TGCAGTGCCACGCCTCCCCAGCGGGGGGCCTACGAGCAGTACTTC CSATPPQRGAYEQYF
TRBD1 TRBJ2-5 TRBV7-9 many TGTGCCAGCAGCACCAGGGGGCCAGAGACCCAGTACTTC CASSTRGPETQYF
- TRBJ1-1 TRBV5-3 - TGTGCCAGAAGCCGCGGGGGAAGAAGCTTCGGAATGTGGGGGGAACTCGGGAACACTGAAGCTTTCTTT CARSRGGRSFGMWGELGNTEAFF
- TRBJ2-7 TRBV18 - TGTGCCAGCTCACCTAAGGGGGGATCGAGCGAGCAGTACTTC CASSPKGGSSEQYF
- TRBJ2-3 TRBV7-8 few TGTGCCAGCAGCTCCGGGGCCCAGGGTACGCAGTATTTT CASSSGAQGTQYF
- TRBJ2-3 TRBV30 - TGTGCCTGGAGTGTATCCCCAGATACGCAGTATTTT CAWSVSPDTQYF
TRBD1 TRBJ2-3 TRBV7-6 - TGTGCCAGCAGCCCGGACAGGGGGGAAGGAGATACGCAGTATTTT CASSPDRGEGDTQYF
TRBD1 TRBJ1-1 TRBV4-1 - TGCGCCAGCAGCCAAGGGGAGGGGGCTATGAACACTGAAGCTTTCTTT CASSQGEGAMNTEAFF
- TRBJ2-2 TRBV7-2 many TGTGCCAGCAGCCCCCGACGGAACACCGGGGAGCTGTTTTTT CASSPRRNTGELFF
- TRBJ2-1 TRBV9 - TGTGCCAGCAGCGTAGATTCGGGTAGCTCCGGCCAGTTCTTC CASSVDSGSSGQFF
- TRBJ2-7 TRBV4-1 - TGCGCCAGCAGCCGCCTACTTACGTACGAGCAGTACTTC CASSRLLTYEQYF
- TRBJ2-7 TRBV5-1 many TGTGCCAGCAGCTTAGAGGCTGGTTACGAGCAGTACTTC CASSLEAGYEQYF
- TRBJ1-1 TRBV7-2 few TGTGCCAGCAGCTTGTACGGGTCCATCACTGAAGCTTTCTTT CASSLYGSITEAFF
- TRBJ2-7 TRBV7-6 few TGTGCCAGCAGCGCCCAGGGGAGTTTAGACGAGCAGTACTTC CASSAQGSLDEQYF
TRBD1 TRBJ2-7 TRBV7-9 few TGTGCCAGCAGCTTATTTCCGGCGCAGGGGGCCTACGAGCAGTACTTC CASSLFPAQGAYEQYF
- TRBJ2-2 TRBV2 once TGTGCCAGCGGGGACACGGGGTCCACCGGGGAGCTGTTTTTT CASGDTGSTGELFF
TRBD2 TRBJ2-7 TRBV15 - TGTGCCACCACTTTAGCGGGGGTGGGCTACGAGCAGTACTTC CATTLAGVGYEQYF
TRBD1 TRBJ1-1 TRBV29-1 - TGCAGCGTTCCGACAGGGGTCGAAGCTTTCTTT CSVPTGVEAFF
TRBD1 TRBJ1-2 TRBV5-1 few TGCGCCAGCAGCTTTGGACAGGGAGAGTATGGCTACACCTTC CASSFGQGEYGYTF
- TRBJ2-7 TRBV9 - TGTGCCAGCAGCCCCCGGACGGCTAGAGTCCACGAGCAGTACTTC CASSPRTARVHEQYF
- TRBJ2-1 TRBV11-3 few TGTGCCAGCAGCCCTATGTCGACCCTCAGTGTGGGTGAGCAGTTCTTC CASSPMSTLSVGEQFF
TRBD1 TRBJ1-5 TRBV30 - TGTGCCTGGAGACGGACAGGGGAAGGTCAGCCCCAGCATTTT CAWRRTGEGQPQHF
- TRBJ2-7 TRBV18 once TGTGCCAGCTCACCACCCGGCCAGGGACACTCCTACGAGCAGTACTTC CASSPPGQGHSYEQYF
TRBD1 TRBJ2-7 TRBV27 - TGTGCCAGCAGTTCCCCGGGACAGATGATCTACGAGCAGTACTTC CASSSPGQMIYEQYF
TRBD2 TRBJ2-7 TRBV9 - TGTGCCAGCAGCATAGGCGGGAGTGGGTACGAGCAGTACTTC CASSIGGSGYEQYF
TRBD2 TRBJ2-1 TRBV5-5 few TGTGCCAGCAGCTTAGGGCAGCGGGAGGACTACAATGAGCAGTTCTTC CASSLGQREDYNEQFF
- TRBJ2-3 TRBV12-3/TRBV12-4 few TGTGCCACCCGAGAGGGGGGGCTTACAGATACGCAGTATTTT CATREGGLTDTQYF
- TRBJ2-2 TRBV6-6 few TGTGCCAGCAGTACCAGGGTAGGGCTGTTTTTT CASSTRVGLFF
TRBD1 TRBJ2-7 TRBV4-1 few TGCGCCAGCAGCCACCCCGGACAGGGAAAAAACTACGAGCAGTACTTC CASSHPGQGKNYEQYF
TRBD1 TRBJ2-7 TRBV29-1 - TGCAGCGTTGATCCGGGACAGGGCTACGAGCAGTACTTC CSVDPGQGYEQYF
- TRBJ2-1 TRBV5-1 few TGCGCCAGCAGCACGGGGTTGAGGGTGGAATACAATGAGCAGTTCTTC CASSTGLRVEYNEQFF